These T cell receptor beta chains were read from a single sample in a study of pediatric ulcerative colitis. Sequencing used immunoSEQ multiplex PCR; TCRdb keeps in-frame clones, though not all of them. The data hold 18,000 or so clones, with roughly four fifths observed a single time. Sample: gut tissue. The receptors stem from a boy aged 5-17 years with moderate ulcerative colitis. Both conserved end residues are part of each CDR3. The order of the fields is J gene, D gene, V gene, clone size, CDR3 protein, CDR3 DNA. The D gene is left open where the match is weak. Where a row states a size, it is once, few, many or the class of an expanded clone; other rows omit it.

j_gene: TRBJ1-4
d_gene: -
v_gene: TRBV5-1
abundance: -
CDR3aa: CASSSGASANEKLFF
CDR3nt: TGCGCCAGCAGCTCGGGGGCCAGCGCAAATGAAAAACTGTTTTTT

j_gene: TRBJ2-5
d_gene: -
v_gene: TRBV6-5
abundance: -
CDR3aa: CASSSGTEETQYF
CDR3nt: TGTGCCAGCAGTTCAGGGACGGAAGAGACCCAGTACTTC

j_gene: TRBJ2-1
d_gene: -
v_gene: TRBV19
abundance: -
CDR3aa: CASSLTATETYNEQFF
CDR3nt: TGTGCCAGTAGTTTAACCGCGACAGAGACCTACAATGAGCAGTTCTTC

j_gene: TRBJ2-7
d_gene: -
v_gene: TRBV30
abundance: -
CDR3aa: CAWSVWLTREQYF
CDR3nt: TGTGCCTGGAGTGTTTGGTTGACCCGCGAGCAGTACTTC

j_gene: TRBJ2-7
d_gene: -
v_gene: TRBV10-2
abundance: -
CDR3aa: CASRATERQYF
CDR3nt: TGCGCCAGCAGGGCAACAGAGAGGCAGTACTTC

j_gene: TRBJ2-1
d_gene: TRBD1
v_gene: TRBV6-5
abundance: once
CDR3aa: CASSWTGNNEQFF
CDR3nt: TGTGCCAGCAGTTGGACAGGGAACAATGAGCAGTTCTTC

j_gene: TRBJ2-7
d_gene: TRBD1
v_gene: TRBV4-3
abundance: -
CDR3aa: CASSQFRTGGQEQYF
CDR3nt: TGCGCCAGCAGCCAATTCAGGACAGGGGGCCAAGAGCAGTACTTC

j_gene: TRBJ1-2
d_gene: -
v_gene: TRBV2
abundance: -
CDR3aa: CASSGTSQSGYTF
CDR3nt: TGTGCCAGCAGTGGGACTTCTCAATCCGGCTACACCTTC

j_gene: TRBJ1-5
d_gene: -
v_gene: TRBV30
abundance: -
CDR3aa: CAWSGRSGGNQPQHF
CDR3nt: TGTGCCTGGAGTGGTCGATCTGGGGGTAATCAGCCCCAGCATTTT

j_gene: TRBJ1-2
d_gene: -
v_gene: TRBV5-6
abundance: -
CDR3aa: CASSPVGRYGYTF
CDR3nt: TGTGCCAGCAGCCCGGTAGGGCGCTATGGCTACACCTTC

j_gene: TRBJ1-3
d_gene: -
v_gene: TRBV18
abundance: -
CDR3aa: CASSPMAFSPISGNTIYF
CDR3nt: TGTGCCAGCTCACCGATGGCATTTTCGCCTATCTCTGGAAACACCATATATTTT

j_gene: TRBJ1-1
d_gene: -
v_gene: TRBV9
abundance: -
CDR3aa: CASSVVTAEAFF
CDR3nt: TGTGCCAGCAGCGTAGTAACGGCTGAAGCTTTCTTT

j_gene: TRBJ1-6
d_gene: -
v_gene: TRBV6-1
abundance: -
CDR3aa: CASTRDSPTNSPLHF
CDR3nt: TGTGCCAGCACCCGAGATAGTCCAACAAATTCACCCCTCCACTTT

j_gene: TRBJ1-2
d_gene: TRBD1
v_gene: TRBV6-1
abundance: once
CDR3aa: CASSVGRGPRGYTF
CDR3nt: TGTGCCAGCAGTGTCGGCAGGGGGCCTAGGGGCTACACCTTC

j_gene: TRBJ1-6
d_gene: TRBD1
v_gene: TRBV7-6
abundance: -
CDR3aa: CASGLNRDRRPPLHF
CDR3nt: TGTGCCAGCGGACTTAACCGGGACAGACGGCCACCCCTCCACTTT

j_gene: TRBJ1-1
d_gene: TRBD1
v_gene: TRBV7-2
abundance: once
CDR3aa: CASSRSTGSTEAFF
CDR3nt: TGTGCCAGCAGTCGATCGACAGGGAGCACTGAAGCTTTCTTT

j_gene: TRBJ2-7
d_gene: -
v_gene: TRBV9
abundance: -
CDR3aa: CASSVDGHEQYF
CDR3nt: TGTGCCAGCAGCGTAGACGGTCACGAGCAGTACTTC

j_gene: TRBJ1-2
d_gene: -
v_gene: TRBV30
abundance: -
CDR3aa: CAWSVRRRNYGYTF
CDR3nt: TGTGCCTGGAGTGTTAGGAGACGGAACTATGGCTACACCTTC

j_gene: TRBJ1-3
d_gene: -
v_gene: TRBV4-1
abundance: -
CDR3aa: CASSQVLTAGNTIYF
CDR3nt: TGCGCCAGCAGCCAAGTCTTGACGGCTGGAAACACCATATATTTT

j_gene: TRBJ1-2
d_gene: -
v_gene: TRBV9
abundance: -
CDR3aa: CASSPRMVALDGYTF
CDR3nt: TGTGCCAGCAGCCCCCGAATGGTTGCACTTGATGGCTACACCTTC

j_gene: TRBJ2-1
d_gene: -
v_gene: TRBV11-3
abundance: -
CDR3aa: CASSLDRRYNEQFF
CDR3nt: TGTGCCAGCAGCTTGGACCGACGGTACAATGAGCAGTTCTTC

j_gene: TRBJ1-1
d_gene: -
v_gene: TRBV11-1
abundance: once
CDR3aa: CASSPRSGRPNTEAFF
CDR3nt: TGTGCCAGCAGCCCCCGGTCGGGGAGACCGAACACTGAAGCTTTCTTT

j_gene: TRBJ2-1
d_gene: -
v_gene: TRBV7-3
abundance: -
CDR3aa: CASSRQAGPYNEQFF
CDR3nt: TGTGCCAGCAGCCGGCAGGCGGGACCTTACAATGAGCAGTTCTTC

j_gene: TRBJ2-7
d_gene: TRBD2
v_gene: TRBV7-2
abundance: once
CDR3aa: CASSPELAGGQEQYF
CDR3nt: TGTGCCAGCAGCCCGGAACTAGCGGGAGGGCAGGAGCAGTACTTC

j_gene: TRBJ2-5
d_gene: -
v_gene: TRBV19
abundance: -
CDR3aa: CASSITQWAETQYF
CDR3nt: TGTGCCAGTAGTATCACTCAGTGGGCAGAGACCCAGTACTTC

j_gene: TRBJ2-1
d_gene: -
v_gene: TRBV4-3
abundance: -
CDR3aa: CASSHDSYNEQFF
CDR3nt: TGCGCCAGCAGCCATGACAGCTACAATGAGCAGTTCTTC

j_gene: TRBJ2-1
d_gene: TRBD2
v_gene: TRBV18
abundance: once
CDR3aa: CASSRLAGAYNEQFF
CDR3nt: TGTGCCAGCTCAAGACTAGCGGGGGCCTACAATGAGCAGTTCTTC

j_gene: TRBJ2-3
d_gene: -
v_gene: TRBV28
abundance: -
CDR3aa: CASSLMVMARGAHTDTQYF
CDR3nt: TGTGCCAGCAGTTTAATGGTGATGGCCCGGGGGGCACACACAGATACGCAGTATTTT

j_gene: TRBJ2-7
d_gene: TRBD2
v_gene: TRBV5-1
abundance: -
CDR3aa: CASSLGDRGGDAYEQYF
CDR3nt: TGCGCCAGCAGCTTGGGGGACCGGGGAGGGGACGCCTACGAGCAGTACTTC

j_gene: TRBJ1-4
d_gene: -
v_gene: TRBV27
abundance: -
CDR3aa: CASSQRVGEKLFF
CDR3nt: TGTGCCAGCAGCCAACGGGTTGGTGAAAAACTGTTTTTT

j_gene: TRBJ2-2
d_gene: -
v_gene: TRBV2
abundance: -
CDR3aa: CASSRQAMHTGELFF
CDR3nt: TGTGCCAGCAGTCGACAGGCGATGCACACCGGGGAGCTGTTTTTT

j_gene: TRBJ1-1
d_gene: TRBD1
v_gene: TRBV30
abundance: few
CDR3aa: CAFAGGTGNTEAFF
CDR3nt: TGTGCCTTCGCGGGGGGGACAGGTAACACTGAAGCTTTCTTT

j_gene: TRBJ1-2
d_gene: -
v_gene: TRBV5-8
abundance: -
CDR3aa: CASSLALGTGYTF
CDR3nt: TGTGCCAGCAGCTTGGCCTTGGGTACTGGCTACACCTTC

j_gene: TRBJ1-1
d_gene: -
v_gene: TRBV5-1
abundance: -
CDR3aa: CASSLNTLNTEAFF
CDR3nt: TGCGCCAGCAGCTTGAACACCCTGAACACTGAAGCTTTCTTT

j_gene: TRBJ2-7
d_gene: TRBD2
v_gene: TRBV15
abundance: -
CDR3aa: CATSRDASGGLVYEQYF
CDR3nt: TGTGCCACCAGCAGAGACGCTAGCGGGGGGTTAGTCTACGAGCAGTACTTC

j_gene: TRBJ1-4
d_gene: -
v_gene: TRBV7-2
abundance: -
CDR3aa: CASSLTGGREKLFF
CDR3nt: TGTGCCAGCAGCTTAACGGGGGGGAGGGAAAAACTGTTTTTT

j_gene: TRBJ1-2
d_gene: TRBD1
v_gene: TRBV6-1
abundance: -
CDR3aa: CASSEAAGGGYTF
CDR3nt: TGTGCCAGCAGTGAAGCGGCAGGGGGAGGCTACACCTTC

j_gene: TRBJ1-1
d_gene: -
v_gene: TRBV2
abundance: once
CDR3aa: CASRSVPNTEAFF
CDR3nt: TGTGCCAGCAGGAGTGTGCCCAACACTGAAGCTTTCTTT

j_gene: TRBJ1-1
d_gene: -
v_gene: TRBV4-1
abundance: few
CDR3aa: CASSQSTVYLTEAFF
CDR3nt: TGCGCCAGCAGCCAATCTACAGTCTACCTCACTGAAGCTTTCTTT

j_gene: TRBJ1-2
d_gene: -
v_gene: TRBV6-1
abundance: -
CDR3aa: CASSVPGLGNYGYTF
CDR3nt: TGTGCCAGCAGTGTACCAGGCCTTGGGAACTATGGCTACACCTTC

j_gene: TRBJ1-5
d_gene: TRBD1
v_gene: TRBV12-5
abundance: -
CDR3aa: CASGYTGGGGQPQHF
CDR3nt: TGTGCTAGTGGTTATACAGGGGGAGGAGGGCAGCCCCAGCATTTT

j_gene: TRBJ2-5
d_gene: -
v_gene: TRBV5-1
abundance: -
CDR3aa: CASSQPGSGGETQYF
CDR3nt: TGCGCCAGCAGCCAGCCGGGTAGTGGCGGCGAGACCCAGTACTTC

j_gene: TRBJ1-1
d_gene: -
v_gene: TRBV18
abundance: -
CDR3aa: CASSKSPRSNTEAFF
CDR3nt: TGTGCCAGCTCAAAGTCCCCCAGGTCGAACACTGAAGCTTTCTTT

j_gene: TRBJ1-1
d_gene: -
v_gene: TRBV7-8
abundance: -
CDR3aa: CASTMGRGNTEAFF
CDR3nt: TGTGCCAGCACCATGGGGAGGGGAAACACTGAAGCTTTCTTT

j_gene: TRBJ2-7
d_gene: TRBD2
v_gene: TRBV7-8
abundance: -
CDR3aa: CASSLAGVEQYF
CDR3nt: TGTGCCAGCAGCTTGGCGGGAGTCGAGCAGTACTTC

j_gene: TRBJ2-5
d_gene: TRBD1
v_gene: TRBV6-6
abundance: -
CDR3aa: CASRPPGQGGKETQYF
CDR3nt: TGTGCCAGCAGACCCCCGGGACAGGGGGGCAAAGAGACCCAGTACTTC

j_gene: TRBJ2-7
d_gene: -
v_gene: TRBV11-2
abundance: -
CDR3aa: CASSVIAVSYEQYF
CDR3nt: TGTGCCAGCAGCGTAATAGCGGTCTCCTACGAGCAGTACTTC

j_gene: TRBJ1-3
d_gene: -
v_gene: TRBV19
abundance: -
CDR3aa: CASSGQVGNTIYF
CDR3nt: TGTGCCAGTAGTGGGCAGGTCGGAAACACCATATATTTT

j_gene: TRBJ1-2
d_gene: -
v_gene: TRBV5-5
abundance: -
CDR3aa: CASSSDTLTQADGYTF
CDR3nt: TGTGCCAGCAGCTCGGATACCTTAACCCAGGCTGATGGCTACACCTTC

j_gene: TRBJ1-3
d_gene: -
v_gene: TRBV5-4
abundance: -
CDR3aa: CASSPGNSGNTIYF
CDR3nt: TGTGCCAGCAGCCCAGGGAACTCTGGAAACACCATATATTTT